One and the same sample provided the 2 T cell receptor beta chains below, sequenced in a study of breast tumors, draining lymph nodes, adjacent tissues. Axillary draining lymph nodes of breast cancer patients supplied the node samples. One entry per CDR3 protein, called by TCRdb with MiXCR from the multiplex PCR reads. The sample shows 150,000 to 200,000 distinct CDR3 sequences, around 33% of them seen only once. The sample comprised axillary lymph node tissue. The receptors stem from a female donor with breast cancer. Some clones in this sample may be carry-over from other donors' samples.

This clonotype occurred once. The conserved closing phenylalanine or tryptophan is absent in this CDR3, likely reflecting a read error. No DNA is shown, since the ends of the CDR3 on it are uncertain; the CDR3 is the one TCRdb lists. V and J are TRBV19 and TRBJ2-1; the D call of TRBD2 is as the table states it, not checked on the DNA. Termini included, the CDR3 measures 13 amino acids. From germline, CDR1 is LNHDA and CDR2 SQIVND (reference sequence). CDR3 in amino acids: CASSIEGTSGVGY.

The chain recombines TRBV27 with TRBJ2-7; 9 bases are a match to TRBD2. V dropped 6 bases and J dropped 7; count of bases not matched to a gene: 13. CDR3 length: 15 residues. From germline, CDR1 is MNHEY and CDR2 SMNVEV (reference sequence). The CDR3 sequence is CASRRERGAGGEQYF. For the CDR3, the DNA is TGTGCCAGCAGGCGCGAGCGGGGGGCCGGGGGGGAGCAGTACTTC.